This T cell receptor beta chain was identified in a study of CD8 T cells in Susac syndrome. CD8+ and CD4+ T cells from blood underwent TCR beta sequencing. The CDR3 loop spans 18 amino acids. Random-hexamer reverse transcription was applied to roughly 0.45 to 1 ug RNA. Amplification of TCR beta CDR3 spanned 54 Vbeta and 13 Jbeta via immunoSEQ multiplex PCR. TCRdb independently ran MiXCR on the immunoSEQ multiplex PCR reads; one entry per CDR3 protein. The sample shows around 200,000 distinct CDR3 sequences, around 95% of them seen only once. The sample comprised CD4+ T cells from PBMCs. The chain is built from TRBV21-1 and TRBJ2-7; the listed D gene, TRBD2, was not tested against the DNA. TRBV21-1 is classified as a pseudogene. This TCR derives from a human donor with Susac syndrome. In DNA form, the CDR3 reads TGTGCCAGCAGCAAAGTAGGCGGGATAGCGGGGGGGCTCTGCGAGCAGTACTTC. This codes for CASSKVGGIAGGLCEQYF.